The 26 T cell receptor beta chains in this list originate from one sample, sequenced in a study of cytomegalovirus exposure and HLA in healthy donors. The PCR made use of 60 Vbeta and 13 Jbeta primers. Clones were read by immunoSEQ multiplex PCR, and TCRdb kept only the in-frame ones, dropping some. The sample has 130,000 or so clones, about 85% seen once. The specimen was PBMCs. These receptors were collected from a woman aged 25-40 years in good health and CMV-seropositive.

The chain recombines TRBV30 with TRBJ1-1, with TRBD1 matching 7 bases. The CDR3 loop spans 19 amino acids. Trimming took 2 bases from V and 3 from J; bases not matched to a gene: 21. Germline CDR1 and CDR2: GTSNPN and SVGIG (reference sequence). This chain's CDR3 is CAWSFSLLLGGVKDTEAFF. The CDR3 DNA sequence: TGTGCCTGGAGTTTTTCCCTCCTCCTAGGGGGCGTGAAGGACACTGAAGCTTTCTTT.

The rearrangement links TRBV28 to TRBJ2-3, with D perhaps TRBD2 (7 bases). CDR3 length: 17 residues. V was cut by 3 bases and J by 3 bases, with 19 bases left in between. In germline, CDR1 is MDHEN, CDR2 SYDVKM. CDR3 DNA sequence: TGTGCCAGCAGTTTCCACGGGGGGCCCGGGGAAACAGATACGCAGTATTTT. Protein: CASSFHGGPGETDTQYF.

J is TRBJ1-1 and V is TRBV2; the match to TRBD1 covers 10 bases. This CDR3 is 16 amino acids long. Germline V lookup: CDR1 SNHLY, CDR2 FYNNEI. Trimming took 7 bases from V and 10 from J; bases not matched to a gene: 18. Here the CDR3 DNA reads TGTGCCAGCACTCCGGCCACCCTCGACAGGGGGCGTGGAGCTTTCTTT. Translation: CASTPATLDRGRGAFF. Combining the CDR3 with reference TRBV2 and TRBJ1-1 gives the whole variable domain EPEVTQTPSHQVTQMGQEVILRCVPISNHLYFYWYRQILGQKVEFLVSFYNNEISEKSEIFDDQFSVERPDGSNFTLKIRSTKLEDSAMYFCASTPATLDRGRGAFFGQGTRLTVV.

This sequence joins TRBV7-8 and TRBJ2-5; TRBD2 is a possible D gene (5 bases). The CDR3 totals 15 residues. Trimming shortened V by 4 bases and J by 4 bases, and 16 bases separated the two germline ends. CDR1 SGHVS and CDR2 FQNEAQ come from the germline V gene. CDR3 sequence: CASSSLGDYGETQYF. DNA for the CDR3: TGTGCCAGCAGCTCCCTCGGAGACTACGGAGAGACCCAGTACTTC.

This clone has just one count. The J gene is TRBJ1-4, the V gene TRBV18; 10 positions agree with TRBD1. CDR1 and CDR2 (germline): KGHSH, LQKENI. J gave up 0 bases and V 3 bases, and 13 bases lay outside the gene matches. The CDR3 is 20 amino acids. DNA for the CDR3: TGTGCCAGCTCACCGCTGTTGACAGGGGGCATCCCCTCAACTAATGAAAAACTGTTTTTT. It codes for CASSPLLTGGIPSTNEKLFF.

The chain joins TRBV6-1 to TRBJ2-2; 9 bases map to TRBD1. Per germline, CDR1 MNHNS and CDR2 SASEGT. CDR3 length: 15 amino acids. The junction had 4 bases not matched to a gene; V was cut back by 7 bases and J by 1 base. CDR3 amino acids: CASTDRGMNTGELFF. CDR3 nucleotide sequence: TGTGCCAGCACCGACAGGGGGATGAACACCGGGGAGCTGTTTTTT.

Notes on this clone: One end of the junction varies from germline; a read error may be responsible. The same CDR3 also results from other DNA sequences found in this sample. V is TRBV9 and J is TRBJ1-2; weak D call: TRBD1 (5 bases). The CDR3 is 15 residues long. CDR1 SGDLS and CDR2 YYNGEE come from the germline V gene. The CDR3 region has the DNA TGTGCCAGTAGCGTAGTCGACAGCTTTAGGGTTGGCTACACCTTC. Its protein is CASSVVDSFRVGYTF.

The J gene is TRBJ2-7, the V gene TRBV5-1; D is undetermined. Germline-derived CDR1 and CDR2 are SGHRS and YFSETQ. V lost 6 bases and J lost 0, with 10 bases in between. The CDR3 extends over 13 amino acids. This CDR3 is CASTPPGSYEQYF. The CDR3 DNA follows: TGCGCCAGCACCCCCCCGGGCTCCTACGAGCAGTACTTC.

V gene TRBV4-1 combines with J gene TRBJ2-2; 8 bases agree with TRBD1. The CDR3 loop spans 16 amino acids. In germline, CDR1 is MGHRA, CDR2 YSYEKL. Trimming took 6 bases from V and 4 from J; bases not matched to a gene: 10. The CDR3 sequence is CASRFQGALVTGELFF. CDR3 bases: TGCGCCAGCAGATTCCAGGGGGCCCTTGTCACCGGGGAGCTGTTTTTT.

The chain combines TRBV4-1 with TRBJ1-4, with 7 bases fitting TRBD1. V lost 3 bases and J lost 7; bases outside the gene matches: 11. CDR3 size: 16 residues. Germline V gene sequence: CDR1 MGHRA, CDR2 YSYEKL. CDR3 nucleotide sequence: TGCGCCAGCAGCCAGGTGAAAGACAGGGCTCTTGAAAAACTGTTTTTT. Protein: CASSQVKDRALEKLFF.

The chain is built from TRBV6-6 and TRBJ1-6; 10 nucleotides align to TRBD1. Germline loops: CDR1 MNHNY, CDR2 SVGAGI (reference sequence). The V gene end was trimmed by 2 bases and the J gene end by 6 bases; junction bases not matched to a gene: 4. The CDR3 consists of 16 residues. CDR3 DNA sequence: TGTGCCAGCAGTTACGGACAGGGGGGAAGTAATTCACCCCTCCACTTT. This encodes CASSYGQGGSNSPLHF.

This sequence joins TRBV7-2 and TRBJ2-2; weak D call: TRBD1 (6 bases). CDR1 and CDR2 (germline): SGHTA, FQGNSA. V lost 4 bases and J 5 bases, leaving 14 bases between the germline ends. CDR3 length equals 15 residues. Here the CDR3 DNA reads TGTGCCAGCAGCTACCAACCTACAGGGACCGGGGAGCTGTTTTTT. This translates into CASSYQPTGTGELFF.

The CDR3 is CASSHGQGVDSPLHF. The CDR3 DNA reads as TGTGCCAGCAGCCACGGACAGGGGGTGGACTCACCCCTCCACTTT. The J gene is TRBJ1-6, the V gene TRBV7-9; 10 bases are shared with TRBD1. This CDR3 region has 15 residues. Germline CDR1 and CDR2: SEHNR and FQNEAQ (reference sequence). V shed 5 bases and J 10 bases; nucleotides not matched to a gene: 8.

The chain carries TRBV6-1 and TRBJ2-5; a weak D match, TRBD2 (7 bases). The J call may not be correct, given that the DNA end is closer to TRBJ2-7. The germline V gene has CDR1 MNHNS and CDR2 SASEGT. This CDR3 region has 13 residues. For the CDR3, the DNA is TGTGCCAGCAGCACAGGGAGGGGCTACGAGCAGTACTTC. Translation: CASSTGRGYEQYF.

As concerns this clone: Distinct nucleotide sequences in the sample also encode this CDR3. V is TRBV5-1 and J is TRBJ2-7, with 11 bases fitting TRBD2. Per the germline V gene, CDR1 is SGHRS and CDR2 is YFSETQ. This CDR3 has 14 amino acids. The J segment lost 3 bases and the V segment lost 2 bases, leaving 1 base of the junction unmatched. The CDR3 loop is CASSFTSGSYEQYF. CDR3 bases: TGCGCCAGCAGCTTTACTAGCGGGAGCTACGAGCAGTACTTC.

V and J are TRBV10-1 and TRBJ1-5; D is unclear. Germline CDR1 WNHNN, CDR2 SYGVQD (reference sequence). V was cut by 7 bases and J by 3 bases, with 13 bases left in between. The CDR3 covers 14 residues. The CDR3 here is CASKREQVNQPQHF. The DNA of the CDR3 is TGCGCCAGCAAGCGGGAGCAGGTCAATCAGCCCCAGCATTTT.

The CDR3 reads CASSLGVKLNTEAFF. In nucleotides, the CDR3 is TGTGCCAGCAGTTTAGGAGTGAAATTGAACACTGAAGCTTTCTTT. This chain connects TRBV28 to TRBJ1-1; D remains ambiguous. The length of the CDR3 is 15 residues. Trimming removed 2 bases from V and 0 bases from J, with 10 bases in between. Germline V gene data show CDR1 as MDHEN and CDR2 as SYDVKM.

Only one count was recorded for this clone. The chain joins TRBV7-9 to TRBJ2-3, with TRBD1 matching 9 bases. CDR3 length equals 15 residues. Germline trimming cut 6 bases from V and 2 bases from J; bases unmatched to any gene: 6. Germline loops: CDR1 SEHNR, CDR2 FQNEAQ (reference sequence). The DNA for the CDR3 is TGTGCCAGCAGTACACAGGGGGCGTCCACAGATACGCAGTATTTT. Residues: CASSTQGASTDTQYF.

The rearrangement links TRBV7-9 to TRBJ2-2; 7 nucleotides line up with TRBD1. This CDR3 is 16 amino acids long. After removal of 8 bases from V and 4 bases from J, the junction contained 13 bases not matched to a gene. CDR1 and CDR2 from the germline V gene are SEHNR and FQNEAQ (reference sequence). The CDR3 DNA reads TGTGCCAGCGGATCAATAGGGGGCGCGGCCACCGGGGAGCTGTTTTTT. It translates to CASGSIGGAATGELFF.

CDR3 loop: CASSWGQGIRKAFF. CDR3 nucleotide sequence: TGTGCCAGCAGCTGGGGACAGGGGATTCGAAAAGCTTTCTTT. V is TRBV5-6 and J is TRBJ1-1, with 10 bases aligning to TRBD1. This CDR3 has 14 amino acids. The germline V gene encodes CDR1 SGHDT and CDR2 YYEEEE. V dropped 3 bases and J dropped 9; count of bases not matched to a gene: 8.

The chain combines TRBV9 with TRBJ2-1, with TRBD2 identical over 10 bases. V shed 2 bases and J 7 bases; nucleotides not matched to a gene: 3. Germline V gene lookup returns CDR1 SGDLS and CDR2 YYNGEE. This CDR3 region has 14 residues. The chain's CDR3 is CASSVSGGVNEQFF. The DNA for the CDR3 is TGTGCCAGCAGCGTGAGCGGGGGGGTGAATGAGCAGTTCTTC.

The V call is TRBV30, the J call TRBJ2-2; a possible D gene is TRBD1 (5 bases). CDR3 length equals 13 residues. V was clipped by 4 bases and J by 4 bases, with 10 bases between them. Germline values: CDR1 GTSNPN, CDR2 SVGIG (reference sequence). The CDR3 DNA follows: TGTGCCTGGAAGATTCAGGGCACCGGGGAGCTGTTTTTT. It yields the protein CAWKIQGTGELFF.

V and J are TRBV5-4 and TRBJ1-2; 7 bases line up with TRBD1. CDR3 length: 14 residues. V gave up 2 bases and J gave up 4 bases; unmatched junction bases: 5. From germline, CDR1 is SGHNT and CDR2 YYREEE (reference sequence). CDR3 bases: TGTGCCAGCAGCTTAGTGGACAGGCGCTATGGCTACACCTTC. Residues: CASSLVDRRYGYTF.

This clone was recorded once. This sequence joins TRBV6-1 and TRBJ2-2, with D perhaps TRBD1 (5 bases). This CDR3 has 14 residues. Germline CDR1 reads MNHNS; CDR2 reads SASEGT. The V end was cut by 4 bases, the J end by 6 bases, with 12 bases between. The CDR3 is CASSAQGDAGELFF. CDR3 nucleotide sequence: TGTGCCAGCAGTGCCCAGGGCGACGCCGGGGAGCTGTTTTTT.

The rearrangement uses TRBV7-9 and TRBJ1-3; D is unresolved. Germline assignment: CDR1 SEHNR and CDR2 FQNEAQ (reference sequence). The V end lost 6 bases, the J end lost 15 bases, and 18 bases lay between the germline ends. CDR3 length: 12 residues. The CDR3: CASSPNLAQEYF. Here the CDR3 DNA reads TGTGCCAGCAGTCCGAACCTCGCCCAGGAATATTTT.

This clone came up a few times. V gene TRBV11-1 combines with J gene TRBJ1-2; D remains unclear. Trimming took 4 bases from V and 1 from J, leaving 7 bases between them. CDR1 is SGHAT and CDR2 is FQDESV in the germline V gene (reference sequence). There are 13 residues in the CDR3. The chain's CDR3 is CASSSPGNYGYTF. In DNA form, the CDR3 reads TGTGCCAGCAGCTCTCCGGGTAACTATGGCTACACCTTC. The variable domain in full, completed from reference TRBV11-1 and TRBJ1-2, reads EAEVAQSPRYKITEKSQAVAFWCDPISGHATLYWYRQILGQGPELLVQFQDESVVDDSQLPKDRFSAERLKGVDSTLKIQPAELGDSAMYLCASSSPGNYGYTFGSGTRLTVV.